This is a list of T cell receptor beta chains from one sample in a study of T cell changes during pregnancy in multiple sclerosis. Data came from immunoSEQ multiplex PCR; TCRdb stores just in-frame clones and leaves some out. This sample has about 62,000 clones, with around 92% found just once. The sample in question was peripheral blood, obtained in the second trimester of pregnancy. Receptors originate from a female donor in good health, enrolled as a control in a pregnancy study. CDR3s include the opening cysteine and the closing phenylalanine or tryptophan.

v_call: TRBV7-2
j_call: TRBJ1-1
cdr3_aa: CASRFDGQKNTEAFF

v_call: TRBV19
j_call: TRBJ2-2
cdr3_aa: CASSRPSFGGATGELFF

v_call: TRBV28
j_call: TRBJ1-1
cdr3_aa: CASSTGSTEAFF

v_call: TRBV5-1
j_call: TRBJ2-3
cdr3_aa: CASSPSGGTDTQYF

v_call: TRBV5-4
j_call: TRBJ2-3
cdr3_aa: CASSSEGILAGASRGGQYF

v_call: TRBV7-8
j_call: TRBJ2-5
cdr3_aa: CASSPDRDRVMETQYF

v_call: TRBV5-1
j_call: TRBJ1-2
cdr3_aa: CASSVGDGYTF

v_call: TRBV7-9
j_call: TRBJ2-7
cdr3_aa: CASSPQGLANEQYF

v_call: TRBV5-1
j_call: TRBJ2-3
cdr3_aa: CASSLVPGTSGTDTQYF

v_call: TRBV28
j_call: TRBJ1-5
cdr3_aa: CASRRWADQPQHF

v_call: TRBV28
j_call: TRBJ1-5
cdr3_aa: CATSVIPNQPQHF

v_call: TRBV21-1
j_call: TRBJ1-1
cdr3_aa: CASSKAVVRVRDTEAFF

v_call: TRBV19
j_call: TRBJ1-4
cdr3_aa: CASKRVAGRLNEKLFF

v_call: TRBV7-8
j_call: TRBJ2-5
cdr3_aa: CASSLYGTYQETQYF

v_call: TRBV14
j_call: TRBJ1-3
cdr3_aa: CASSPGAGVNTIYF

v_call: TRBV2
j_call: TRBJ1-4
cdr3_aa: CASRDTLKKLFF

v_call: TRBV19
j_call: TRBJ2-2
cdr3_aa: CASSIPGTGQTGELFF

v_call: TRBV9
j_call: TRBJ1-3
cdr3_aa: CASSPQGGGDTIYF

v_call: TRBV29-1
j_call: TRBJ2-3
cdr3_aa: CSVDRAGADTQYF

v_call: TRBV18
j_call: TRBJ2-7
cdr3_aa: CASSPPGLAGAYYEQYF

v_call: TRBV18
j_call: TRBJ2-7
cdr3_aa: CASSGRTGGLSEQYF

v_call: TRBV6-5
j_call: TRBJ1-1
cdr3_aa: CASSYSYRVESTEAFF

v_call: TRBV4-1
j_call: TRBJ1-6
cdr3_aa: CASSQEYTREVSSPLHF

v_call: TRBV12-5
j_call: TRBJ2-1
cdr3_aa: CASGSSPRVNEQFF

v_call: TRBV5-6
j_call: TRBJ1-1
cdr3_aa: CASSQRTGHRTEAFF

v_call: TRBV2
j_call: TRBJ1-6
cdr3_aa: CASSASLNSPLHF

v_call: TRBV18
j_call: TRBJ2-2
cdr3_aa: CASSPGAAVYGELFF

v_call: TRBV28
j_call: TRBJ2-1
cdr3_aa: CALADTYNEQFF

v_call: TRBV7-2
j_call: TRBJ2-7
cdr3_aa: CASSLGRTIYEQYF

v_call: TRBV28
j_call: TRBJ2-5
cdr3_aa: CAAGLAGVFKTQYF

v_call: TRBV28
j_call: TRBJ2-7
cdr3_aa: CASTKTASYEQYF

v_call: TRBV7-9
j_call: TRBJ1-3
cdr3_aa: CASSLARTGGLLSGNTIYF

v_call: TRBV7-9
j_call: TRBJ1-1
cdr3_aa: CASSHGDRGITEAFF

v_call: TRBV27
j_call: TRBJ2-3
cdr3_aa: CASSLAGTSGRYTQYF

v_call: TRBV7-6
j_call: TRBJ2-5
cdr3_aa: CASSPQASWRQGRETQYF

v_call: TRBV6-1
j_call: TRBJ1-2
cdr3_aa: CASRGWDYSYTF

v_call: TRBV12-5
j_call: TRBJ2-5
cdr3_aa: CASRRDQETQYF